Below, 20 T cell receptor beta chains from the same sample are listed, as sequenced in a study of coeliac disease. Study conclusions and caveats: Control samples showed higher TRB and TRG clonality than intraepithelial and lamina propria samples in active celiac disease.

Clones were sequenced by immunoSEQ multiplex PCR, and TCRdb holds only the in-frame ones, with some missing. The sample has around 6,500 clones, 65% to 70% seen once; the top ten hold less than 4.5%. Their antigen targets remain unknown. Sequences were obtained from lamina propria lymphocytes from the gut. The receptors were gathered from a woman in her late teens or twenties with active celiac disease.

This chain connects TRBV6-1 to TRBJ2-1; 7 positions agree with TRBD2. The CDR3 is 16 amino acids. V was pared by 0 bases and J by 4 bases, with 6 bases of the junction left unmatched. Germline lookup yields CDR1 MNHNS and CDR2 SASEGT. The CDR3, as DNA: TGTGCCAGCAGTGAAGCCCCTAGCGGCGTATACAATGAGCAGTTCTTC. This translates into CASSEAPSGVYNEQFF.

The genes are TRBV2 and TRBJ1-3; weak D call: TRBD1 (5 bases). The CDR3 loop spans 14 amino acids. V lost 8 bases to trimming and J lost 1 base, with 12 bases between them. The germline CDR1 and CDR2 sequences are SNHLY and FYNNEI. CDR3 residues: CASGADPSGNTIYF. For the CDR3, the DNA is TGTGCCAGCGGGGCGGACCCTTCTGGAAACACCATATATTTT. The full variable domain, in which reference TRBV2 and TRBJ1-3 provide the parts outside the CDR3, is EPEVTQTPSHQVTQMGQEVILRCVPISNHLYFYWYRQILGQKVEFLVSFYNNEISEKSEIFDDQFSVERPDGSNFTLKIRSTKLEDSAMYFCASGADPSGNTIYFGEGSWLTVV.

This chain joins TRBV28 and TRBJ1-2; maybe TRBD1 (6 bases). CDR1 and CDR2 from the germline V gene are MDHEN and SYDVKM. CDR3 length: 17 amino acids. V was shortened by 2 bases and J by 8 bases, with 24 bases between the two germline ends. DNA of the CDR3: TGTGCCAGCAGTTTAAGGGTTATCGGGGGGCGAATGGGCGGCTACACCTTC. The encoded protein is CASSLRVIGGRMGGYTF.

The rearrangement links TRBV5-6 to TRBJ2-7; 7 bases agree with TRBD2. Germline V CDR1 and CDR2: SGHDT, YYEEEE. V lost 5 bases, J lost 3 bases, and 5 bases stayed unmatched. This CDR3 region has 13 residues. The CDR3 DNA follows: TGTGCCAGCAGTCGGGGGGTAGACTACGAGCAGTACTTC. This encodes CASSRGVDYEQYF.

The chain employs TRBV15 and TRBJ2-1; TRBD2 matches at 11 bases. The CDR3 has 16 residues. The germline CDR1 and CDR2 sequences are LNHNV and YYDKDF (reference sequence). The ends lost 0 bases at V and 6 bases at J; junction bases unmatched: 4. CDR3 in DNA: TGTGCCACCAGCAGAGATTTCGGGACTAGCGGCAATGAGCAGTTCTTC. Translated: CATSRDFGTSGNEQFF.

This clone was counted a few times. J is TRBJ2-3 and V is TRBV2; D perhaps matches TRBD1 (6 bases). The CDR3 contains 17 residues. V was shortened by 0 bases and J by 2 bases, with 15 bases between the two germline ends. The germline V gene encodes CDR1 SNHLY and CDR2 FYNNEI. CDR3 amino acids: CASSEAGRTEVTDTQYF. The CDR3 coding sequence is TGTGCCAGCAGTGAAGCCGGAAGGACAGAAGTCACAGATACGCAGTATTTT. Using reference TRBV2 and TRBJ2-3 for the parts outside the CDR3, the full variable domain is EPEVTQTPSHQVTQMGQEVILRCVPISNHLYFYWYRQILGQKVEFLVSFYNNEISEKSEIFDDQFSVERPDGSNFTLKIRSTKLEDSAMYFCASSEAGRTEVTDTQYFGPGTRLTVL.

The chain is built from TRBV10-3 and TRBJ2-3; D may be TRBD2 (6 bases). The V and J ends lost 0 bases and 1 base respectively, with 11 bases between them. In germline, CDR1 is ENHRY, CDR2 SYGVKD. CDR3 length: 16 residues. The CDR3 here is CAISESRTIGTDTQYF. CDR3 nucleotides: TGTGCCATCAGTGAGTCTCGGACTATAGGCACAGATACGCAGTATTTT.

In its sample, this clone was seen a few times. This chain connects TRBV6-1 to TRBJ2-5, with D unclear. Trimming pared 3 bases from V and 1 base from J, leaving 9 bases between. Germline V gives CDR1 MNHNS, CDR2 SASEGT. The CDR3 totals 14 residues. CDR3 protein: CASSDTNFQETQYF. CDR3 DNA: TGTGCCAGCAGTGACACAAATTTCCAAGAGACCCAGTACTTC.

This sequence joins TRBV11-1 and TRBJ2-7; 8 bases match TRBD2. The CDR3 is made up of 16 amino acids. After removal of 5 bases from V and 2 bases from J, the junction contained 11 bases not matched to a gene. Germline CDR1 reads SGHAT; CDR2 reads FQDESV (reference sequence). DNA of the CDR3: TGTGCCAGCAGCCGGGGCGGGAGCGGGGGAGCCTACGAGCAGTACTTC. As protein: CASSRGGSGGAYEQYF.

V and J are TRBV11-1 and TRBJ2-1, with 8 bases fitting TRBD2. Germline trimming cut 1 base from V and 4 bases from J; bases unmatched to any gene: 9. The CDR3 is 17 amino acids. Germline V gene data show CDR1 as SGHAT and CDR2 as FQDESV (reference sequence). The CDR3 DNA reads TGTGCCAGCAGCTTAGGGGGCGGGAGGAGTCAATACAATGAGCAGTTCTTC. This sequence encodes CASSLGGGRSQYNEQFF.

This chain links TRBV5-4 with TRBJ1-2, with D maybe TRBD1 (6 bases). This CDR3 has 13 amino acids. V was trimmed by 4 bases and J by 5 bases, leaving 12 bases between them. The germline V gene encodes CDR1 SGHNT and CDR2 YYREEE (reference sequence). CDR3 loop: CASSPTRGYGYTF. The CDR3 DNA sequence: TGTGCCAGCAGCCCCACGAGGGGGTATGGCTACACCTTC.

The chain has TRBV25-1 and TRBJ2-3; TRBD1 is a possible D gene (6 bases). V lost 1 base and J 5 bases, leaving 13 bases between the germline ends. The length of the CDR3 is 15 residues. Per the germline V gene, CDR1 is MGHDK and CDR2 is SYGVNS. CDR3 coding DNA: TGTGCCAGCAGTGAATCCGACAGGTACAGAGATACGCAGTATTTT. This codes for CASSESDRYRDTQYF.

V usage is TRBV4-2 and J usage is TRBJ2-1; 9 nucleotides agree with TRBD1. With V trimmed by 5 bases and J by 6 bases, 2 bases remained unmatched. The CDR3 length is 13 residues. The germline CDR1 and CDR2 sequences are LGHNA and YNFKEQ. The CDR3 sequence: CASSSGQGNEQFF. CDR3 in DNA: TGTGCCAGCAGCTCGGGACAGGGCAATGAGCAGTTCTTC.

The genes are TRBV4-2 and TRBJ2-5, with TRBD2 matching over 9 bases. The CDR3 length is 16 residues. V was clipped by 4 bases and J by 2 bases; unmatched bases: 8. Germline CDR1 LGHNA, CDR2 YNFKEQ. CDR3 sequence: CASSPRAGGLQETQYF. In DNA, the CDR3 is TGTGCCAGCAGCCCGAGGGCGGGGGGGCTACAAGAGACCCAGTACTTC.

This chain links TRBV19 with TRBJ2-1; the D gene is possibly TRBD2 (7 bases). V lost 8 bases and J 13 bases, leaving 24 bases between the germline ends. Germline lookup yields CDR1 LNHDA and CDR2 SQIVND (reference sequence). The length of the CDR3 is 14 residues. The CDR3 DNA reads as TGTGCCAGTGGGGGGGCCTGGGTGCCTCAAAGCCAGTTCTTC. This sequence encodes CASGGAWVPQSQFF.

This clone turned up a few times. The rearrangement links TRBV6-1 to TRBJ2-1; perhaps TRBD2 as D (6 bases). CDR1 and CDR2 (germline): MNHNS, SASEGT. V was pared by 6 bases and J by 5 bases, with 11 bases between. The CDR3 is 13 amino acids. In DNA form, the CDR3 reads TGTGCCAGCAGGGTCTTAGCGGACAATGAGCAGTTCTTC. Translation gives CASRVLADNEQFF.

For this clone: In the same sample, other DNA sequences code for this CDR3. The V gene is TRBV21-1, the J gene TRBJ2-7; the D call TRBD1 from the table was never checked on the DNA. TRBV21-1 is classified as a pseudogene. The CDR3 has 14 amino acids. CDR3 sequence: CASSKRTVPYEQYF. Written as DNA, the CDR3 is TGTGCTAGCAGCAAACGAACAGTCCCCTACGAGCAGTACTTC.

V gene TRBV9 combines with J gene TRBJ2-3, with 7 positions matching TRBD2. CDR1 is SGDLS and CDR2 is YYNGEE in the germline V gene. The J segment lost 4 bases and the V segment lost 7 bases, leaving 9 bases of the junction unmatched. The CDR3 loop spans 14 amino acids. The chain's CDR3 is CASGRDPGSDTQYF. CDR3 DNA: TGTGCCAGCGGGAGGGACCCTGGCTCAGATACGCAGTATTTT.

This clone has just a few counts. V and J are TRBV7-6 and TRBJ2-7; TRBD1 aligns across 8 bases. CDR3 length: 15 amino acids. CDR1 and CDR2 from the germline V gene are SGHVS and FNYEAQ. The trim removed 0 bases at V and 3 bases at J, leaving 4 bases unmatched. CDR3 in amino acids: CASSLAGTGIYEQYF. CDR3 nucleotides: TGTGCCAGCAGCTTAGCCGGGACAGGTATCTACGAGCAGTACTTC.

In its sample, this clone was seen once. V usage is TRBV28 and J usage is TRBJ1-2, with D perhaps TRBD1 (6 bases). The germline V gene encodes CDR1 MDHEN and CDR2 SYDVKM. Trimming removed 5 bases at V and 0 bases at J, with 19 bases between. The CDR3 extends over 17 amino acids. Here the CDR3 reads CASSPPGGAGANYGYTF. Written as DNA, the CDR3 is TGTGCCAGCAGTCCTCCCGGGGGGGCAGGAGCTAACTATGGCTACACCTTC.